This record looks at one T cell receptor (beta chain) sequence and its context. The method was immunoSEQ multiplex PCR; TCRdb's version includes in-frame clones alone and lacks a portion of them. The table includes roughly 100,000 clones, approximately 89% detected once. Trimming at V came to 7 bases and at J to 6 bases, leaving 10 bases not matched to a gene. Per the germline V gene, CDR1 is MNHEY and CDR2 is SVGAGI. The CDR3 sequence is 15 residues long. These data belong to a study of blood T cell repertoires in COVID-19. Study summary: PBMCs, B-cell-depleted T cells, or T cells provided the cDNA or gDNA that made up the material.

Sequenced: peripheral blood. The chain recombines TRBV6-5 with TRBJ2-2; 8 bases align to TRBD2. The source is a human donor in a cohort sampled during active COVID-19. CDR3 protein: CASTTGGQGPGELFF. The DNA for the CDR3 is TGTGCCAGCACCACGGGGGGGCAAGGGCCCGGGGAGCTGTTTTTT.